These T cell receptor beta chains were read from a single sample in a study of T cell responses to AZD1222 COVID-19 vaccine. Sequenced by immunoSEQ multiplex PCR; TCRdb stores in-frame clones only, minus some. The sample lists some 130,000 clones, around 87% occurring once. Here the sequenced sample was peripheral blood, taken on day 0 of AZD1222 vaccination. Receptors originate from an adult in good health. CDR3s include the opening cysteine and the closing phenylalanine or tryptophan.

TRBJ2-7	TRBV4-3	18	CASSQDFAGRGGTYEQYF
TRBJ2-3	TRBV5-1	16	CASSDPAGDTTDTQYF
TRBJ1-1	TRBV19	13	CASSERTEIEAFF
TRBJ2-3	TRBV11-2	15	CASSLGDRGTDTQYF
TRBJ1-1	TRBV10-3	15	CAIRAGQILNTEAFF
TRBJ2-7	TRBV20-1	11	CSAKLLTEQYF
TRBJ2-7	TRBV11-3	13	CASSLSDGYEQYF
TRBJ1-1	TRBV6-5	13	CASGMVRLGEAFF
TRBJ1-1	TRBV27	12	CASRTLNTEAFF
TRBJ1-1	TRBV4-3	16	CASSQEGVTINTEAFF
TRBJ1-2	TRBV6-2/TRBV6-3	12	CASTPGQGGYTF
TRBJ2-7	TRBV9	16	CASSDKGTSGAGEQYF
TRBJ2-7	TRBV25-1	15	CASSEAGLSSYEQYF
TRBJ2-3	TRBV7-9	16	CASSLASPIRTDTQYF
TRBJ1-1	TRBV18	13	CASLPTGNTEAFF
TRBJ1-1	TRBV6-5	14	CASSYSWGNTEAFF
TRBJ2-3	TRBV3-1/TRBV3-2	16	CASSPRASSGTDTQYF
TRBJ1-6	TRBV7-6	14	CASSLERNNSPLHF
TRBJ1-2	TRBV12-3/TRBV12-4	13	CASSNGRAKGYTF
TRBJ1-5	TRBV7-2	14	CASSPDRSNQPQHF
TRBJ2-5	TRBV7-2	17	CASSLVLLAGGQETQYF
TRBJ2-3	TRBV7-3	15	CASSLRTGATDTQYF
TRBJ2-2	TRBV9	14	CASSVGSSTGELFF
TRBJ1-2	TRBV28	14	CASSSQGTNYGYTF
TRBJ1-3	TRBV24-1	16	CATSDHAVGPGNTIYF
TRBJ1-5	TRBV19	12	CASRGNNQPQHF
TRBJ2-1	TRBV12-3/TRBV12-4	13	CASSSGVFNEQFF
TRBJ2-2	TRBV6-2/TRBV6-3	13	CASSYLNTGELFF
TRBJ1-1	TRBV14	15	CASSPIGGKNTEAFF
TRBJ1-2	TRBV4-3	17	CASSQDRWKIQGDGYTF
TRBJ1-2	TRBV6-6	15	CASSYSTDFTYGYTF
TRBJ2-2	TRBV19	13	CASTQANTGELFF
TRBJ2-5	TRBV2	15	CASSEATGRGETQYF